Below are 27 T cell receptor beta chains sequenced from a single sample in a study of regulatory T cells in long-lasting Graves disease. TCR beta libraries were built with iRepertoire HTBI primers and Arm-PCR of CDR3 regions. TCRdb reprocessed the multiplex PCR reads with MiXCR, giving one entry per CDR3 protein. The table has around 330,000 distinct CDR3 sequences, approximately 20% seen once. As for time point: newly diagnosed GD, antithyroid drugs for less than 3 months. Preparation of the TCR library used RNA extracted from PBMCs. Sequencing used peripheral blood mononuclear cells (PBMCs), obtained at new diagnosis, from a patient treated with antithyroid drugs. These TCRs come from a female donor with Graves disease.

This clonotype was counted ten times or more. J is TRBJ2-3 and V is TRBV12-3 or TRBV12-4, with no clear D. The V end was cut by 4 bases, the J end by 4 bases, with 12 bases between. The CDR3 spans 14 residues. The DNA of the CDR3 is TGTGCCAGCAGTTCCCCGCCGGGTTCAGATACGCAGTATTTT. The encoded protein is CASSSPPGSDTQYF.

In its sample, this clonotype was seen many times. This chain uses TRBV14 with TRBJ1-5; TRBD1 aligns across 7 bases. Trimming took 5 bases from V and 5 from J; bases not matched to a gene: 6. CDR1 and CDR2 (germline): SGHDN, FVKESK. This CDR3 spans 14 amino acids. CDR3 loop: CASSAQGWDQPQHF. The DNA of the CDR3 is TGTGCCAGCAGCGCACAGGGGTGGGATCAGCCCCAGCATTTT.

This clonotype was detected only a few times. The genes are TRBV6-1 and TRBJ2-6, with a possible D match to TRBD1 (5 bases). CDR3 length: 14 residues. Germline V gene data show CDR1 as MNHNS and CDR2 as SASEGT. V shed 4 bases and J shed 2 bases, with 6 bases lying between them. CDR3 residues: CASSGQTGANVLTF. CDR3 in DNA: TGTGCCAGCAGTGGACAGACTGGGGCCAACGTCCTGACTTTC.

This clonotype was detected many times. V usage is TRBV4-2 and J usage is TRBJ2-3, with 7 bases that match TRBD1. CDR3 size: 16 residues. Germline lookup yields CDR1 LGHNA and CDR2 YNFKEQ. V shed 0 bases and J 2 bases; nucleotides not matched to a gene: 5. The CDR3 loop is CASSQDWDSFTDTQYF. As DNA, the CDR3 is TGTGCCAGCAGCCAAGATTGGGACAGTTTCACAGATACGCAGTATTTT.

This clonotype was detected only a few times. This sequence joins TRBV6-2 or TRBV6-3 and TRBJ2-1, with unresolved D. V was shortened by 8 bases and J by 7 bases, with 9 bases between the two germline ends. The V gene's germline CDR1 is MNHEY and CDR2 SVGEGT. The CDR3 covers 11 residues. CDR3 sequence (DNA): TGTGCCAGCGAAGATCTTAATGAGCAGTTCTTC. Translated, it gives CASEDLNEQFF.

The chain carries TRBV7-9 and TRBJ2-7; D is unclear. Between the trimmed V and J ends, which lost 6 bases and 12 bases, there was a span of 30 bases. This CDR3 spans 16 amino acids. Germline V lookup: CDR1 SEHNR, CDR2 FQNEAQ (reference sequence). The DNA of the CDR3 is TGTGCCAGCAGTTTGCCGGGCCCCGCTACTAACCCTCAGCGGTACTTC. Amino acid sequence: CASSLPGPATNPQRYF. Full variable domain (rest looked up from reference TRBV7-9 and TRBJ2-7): DTGVSQNPRHKITKRGQNVTFRCDPISEHNRLYWYRQTLGQGPEFLTYFQNEAQLEKSRLLSDRFSAERPKGSFSTLEIQRTEQGDSAMYLCASSLPGPATNPQRYFGPGTRLTVT.

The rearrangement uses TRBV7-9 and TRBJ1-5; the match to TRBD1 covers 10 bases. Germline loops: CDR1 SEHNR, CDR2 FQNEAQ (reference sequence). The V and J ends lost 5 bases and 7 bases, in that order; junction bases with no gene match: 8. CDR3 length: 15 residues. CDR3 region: CASSRDRGQRQPQHF. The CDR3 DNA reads TGTGCCAGCAGCCGAGACAGGGGGCAACGGCAGCCCCAGCATTTT.

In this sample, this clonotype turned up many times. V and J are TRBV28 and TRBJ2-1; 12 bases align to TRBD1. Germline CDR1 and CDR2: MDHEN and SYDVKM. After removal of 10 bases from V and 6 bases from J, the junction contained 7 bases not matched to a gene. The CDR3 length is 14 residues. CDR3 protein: CATRRDRGPNEQFF. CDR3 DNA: TGTGCCACCCGCCGGGACAGGGGGCCCAATGAGCAGTTCTTC.

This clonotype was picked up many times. CDR3 amino acids: CASSEQGDEQFF. The CDR3 DNA sequence: TGTGCCAGCAGCGAACAGGGGGACGAGCAGTTCTTC. The chain couples TRBV11-3 to TRBJ2-1, with TRBD1 identical over 8 bases. The CDR3 consists of 12 residues. CDR1 and CDR2 from the germline V gene are SGHNT and YENEEA. J lost 10 bases, V lost 5 bases, and 4 bases had no gene match.

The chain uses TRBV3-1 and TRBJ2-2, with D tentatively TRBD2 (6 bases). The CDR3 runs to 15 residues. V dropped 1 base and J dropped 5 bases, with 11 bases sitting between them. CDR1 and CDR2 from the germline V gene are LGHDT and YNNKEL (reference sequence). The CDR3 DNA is TGTGCCAGCAGCCAAGGACTAGAGAGGACCGGGGAGCTGTTTTTT. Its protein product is CASSQGLERTGELFF.

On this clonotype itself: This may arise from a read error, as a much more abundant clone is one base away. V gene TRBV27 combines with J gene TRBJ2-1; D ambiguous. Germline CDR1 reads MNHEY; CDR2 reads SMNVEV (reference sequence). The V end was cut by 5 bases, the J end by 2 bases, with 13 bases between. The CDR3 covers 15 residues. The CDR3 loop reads CASSTAPVPYNEQFF. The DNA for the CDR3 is TGTGCCAGCAGTACAGCCCCGGTCCCCTACAATGAGCAGTTCTTC.

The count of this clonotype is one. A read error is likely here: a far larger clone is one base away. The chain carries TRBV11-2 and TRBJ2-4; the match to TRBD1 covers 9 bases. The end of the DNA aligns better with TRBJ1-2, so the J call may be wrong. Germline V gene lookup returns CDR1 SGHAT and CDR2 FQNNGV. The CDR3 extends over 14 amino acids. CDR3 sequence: CAGSLWGQGYGYTF. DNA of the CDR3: TGTGCCGGCAGCTTATGGGGACAGGGTTATGGCTACACCTTC.

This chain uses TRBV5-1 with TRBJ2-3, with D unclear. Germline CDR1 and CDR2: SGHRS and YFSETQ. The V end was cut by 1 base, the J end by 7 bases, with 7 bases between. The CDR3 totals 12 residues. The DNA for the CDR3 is TGCGCCAGCAGCTTGCCTCAGAATACGCAGTATTTT. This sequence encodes CASSLPQNTQYF.

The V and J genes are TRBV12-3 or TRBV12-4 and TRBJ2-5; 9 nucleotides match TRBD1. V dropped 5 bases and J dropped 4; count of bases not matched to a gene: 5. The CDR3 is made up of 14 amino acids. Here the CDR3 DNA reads TGTGCCAGCAGTGTTACAGGGGGCGGAGAGACCCAGTACTTC. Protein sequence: CASSVTGGGETQYF.

CDR3 DNA sequence: TGTGCCAGCAGCGCCAGAGCGGACCACTACGAGCAGTACTTC. It specifies CASSARADHYEQYF. The chain joins TRBV13 to TRBJ2-7; D is possibly TRBD2 (5 bases). V was clipped by 5 bases and J by 3 bases, with 14 bases between them. Germline CDR1 is PRHDT and CDR2 is FYEKMQ (reference sequence). The CDR3 sequence is 14 residues long.

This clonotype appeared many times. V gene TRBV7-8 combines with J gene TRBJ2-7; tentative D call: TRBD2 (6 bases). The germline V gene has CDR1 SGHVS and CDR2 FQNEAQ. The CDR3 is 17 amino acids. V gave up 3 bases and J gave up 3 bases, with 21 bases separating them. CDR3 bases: TGTGCCAGCAGCTTGAACCGGACTACCCGTTCCTACTACGAGCAGTACTTC. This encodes CASSLNRTTRSYYEQYF.

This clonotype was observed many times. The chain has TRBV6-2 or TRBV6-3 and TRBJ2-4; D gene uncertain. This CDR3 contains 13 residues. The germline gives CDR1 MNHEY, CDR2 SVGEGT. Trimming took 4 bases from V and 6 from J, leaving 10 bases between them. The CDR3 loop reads CASSSGTINIQYF. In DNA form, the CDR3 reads TGTGCCAGCAGTTCCGGCACAATAAACATTCAGTACTTC.

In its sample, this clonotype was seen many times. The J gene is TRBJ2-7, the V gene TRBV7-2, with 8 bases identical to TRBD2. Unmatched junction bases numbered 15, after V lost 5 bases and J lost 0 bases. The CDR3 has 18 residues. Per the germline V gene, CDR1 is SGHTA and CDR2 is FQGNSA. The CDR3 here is CASSPSSGRAIPSYEQYF. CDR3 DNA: TGTGCCAGCAGCCCCAGCTCCGGGAGGGCCATCCCCTCCTACGAGCAGTACTTC.

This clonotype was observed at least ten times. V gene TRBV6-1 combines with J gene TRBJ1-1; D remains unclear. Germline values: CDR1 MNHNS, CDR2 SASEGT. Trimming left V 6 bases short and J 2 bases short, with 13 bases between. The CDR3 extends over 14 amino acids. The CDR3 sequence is CASSRNPGNTEAFF. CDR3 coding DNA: TGTGCCAGCAGCAGAAACCCGGGAAACACTGAAGCTTTCTTT.

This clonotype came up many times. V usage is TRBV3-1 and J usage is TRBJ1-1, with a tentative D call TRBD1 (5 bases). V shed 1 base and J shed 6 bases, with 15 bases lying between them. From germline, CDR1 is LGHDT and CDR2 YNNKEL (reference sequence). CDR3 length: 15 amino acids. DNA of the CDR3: TGTGCCAGCAGCCAAGGACGGGGGTTCGGCGCTGAAGCTTTCTTT. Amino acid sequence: CASSQGRGFGAEAFF.

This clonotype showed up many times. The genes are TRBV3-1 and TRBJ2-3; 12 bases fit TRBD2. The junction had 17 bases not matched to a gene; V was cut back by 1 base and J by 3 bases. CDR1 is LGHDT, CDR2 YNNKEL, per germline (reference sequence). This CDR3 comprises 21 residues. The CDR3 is CASSQVVGLAGSRVVTDTQYF. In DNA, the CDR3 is TGTGCCAGCAGCCAAGTCGTCGGACTAGCGGGATCGCGGGTGGTGACAGATACGCAGTATTTT.

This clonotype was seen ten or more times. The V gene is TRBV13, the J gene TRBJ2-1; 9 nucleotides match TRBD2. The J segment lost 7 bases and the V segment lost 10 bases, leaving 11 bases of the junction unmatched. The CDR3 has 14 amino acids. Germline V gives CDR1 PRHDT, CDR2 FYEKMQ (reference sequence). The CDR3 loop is CANGNLAGRNEQFF. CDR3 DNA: TGTGCCAACGGGAATCTAGCGGGAAGGAATGAGCAGTTCTTC.

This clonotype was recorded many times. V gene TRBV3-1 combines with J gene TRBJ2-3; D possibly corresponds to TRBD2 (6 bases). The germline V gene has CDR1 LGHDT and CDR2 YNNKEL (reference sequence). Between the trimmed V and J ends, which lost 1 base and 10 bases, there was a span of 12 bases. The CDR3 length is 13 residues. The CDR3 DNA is TGTGCCAGCAGCCAAGGGGCGGCGGGATCGCAGTATTTT. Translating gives CASSQGAAGSQYF.

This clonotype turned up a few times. CDR3 residues: CATSDLNPSGETQYF. The CDR3 nucleotides read TGTGCCACCAGTGATTTGAACCCAAGCGGCGAGACCCAGTACTTC. The genes are TRBV24-1 and TRBJ2-5, with D tentatively TRBD2 (5 bases). This CDR3 has 15 residues. Germline V CDR1 and CDR2: KGHDR, SFDVKD. With 0 bases removed from V and 5 bases from J, the gap between germline ends came to 12 bases.

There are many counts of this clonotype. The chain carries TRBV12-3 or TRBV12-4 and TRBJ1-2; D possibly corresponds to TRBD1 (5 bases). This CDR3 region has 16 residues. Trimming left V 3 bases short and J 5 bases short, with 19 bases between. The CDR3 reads CASSFTPTENLYGYTF. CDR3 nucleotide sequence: TGTGCCAGCAGTTTTACCCCGACAGAAAACTTATATGGCTACACCTTC.

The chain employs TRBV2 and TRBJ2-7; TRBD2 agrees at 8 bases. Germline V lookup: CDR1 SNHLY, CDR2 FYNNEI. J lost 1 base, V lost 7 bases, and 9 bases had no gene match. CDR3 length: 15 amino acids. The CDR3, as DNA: TGTGCCAGCAAGTACGACGGGAGGGCGTCCTACGAGCAGTACTTC. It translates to CASKYDGRASYEQYF.

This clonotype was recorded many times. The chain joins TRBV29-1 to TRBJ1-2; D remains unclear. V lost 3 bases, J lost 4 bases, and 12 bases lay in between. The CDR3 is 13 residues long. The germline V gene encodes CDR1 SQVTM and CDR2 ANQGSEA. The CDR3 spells CSVDQEWSYGYTF. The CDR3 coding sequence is TGCAGCGTTGACCAGGAGTGGTCCTATGGCTACACCTTC.